Here is one T cell receptor (beta chain) with its context. Libraries were prepared by immunoSEQ multiplex PCR; TCRdb keeps only in-frame clonotypes and omits some of them. The data hold around 1.6 million clones, with nearly 99% observed a single time. Each donor was a Caucasian adult residing in Nashville, Tennessee. The germline V gene encodes CDR1 SGHAT and CDR2 FQDESV (reference sequence). The CDR3 sequence is 15 residues long. The ends lost 7 bases at V and 6 bases at J; junction bases unmatched: 14. These data come from a study of shared clonotypes between healthy human individuals. The wider study: The donor pool was made up of a couple of women and three men aged 18 to 49.

This clonotype originated in a young man in good health. The chain joins TRBV11-1 to TRBJ1-1; TRBD1 matches 7 bases. Specimen: naive CD4+ T cells sorted from blood. As for subset: CD45RA+ positively selected. The CDR3 loop reads CASTRWEGAIAEAFF. The CDR3, as DNA: TGTGCCAGCACCCGGTGGGAGGGGGCAATCGCTGAAGCTTTCTTT.